This entry is about one T cell receptor beta chain. What it binds is unknown. Antigen-specific CD4+ T cells were expanded (with viral peptide pools) by the ViraFEST assay ahead of sequencing. Scientists isolated CD4+ T cells after an approximately 9-day culture period ended. Of the BNT162b2 and mRNA-1273 vaccines, participants received two doses of one or the other. Germline CDR1 SNHLY, CDR2 FYNNEI. Trimming took off 4 bases at V and 2 bases at J, with 11 bases between the two ends. The CDR3 sequence is 14 residues long. The sample originates from a study of vaccination effects on CD4 cells after COVID-19. The assay was immunoSEQ multiplex PCR, and TCRdb's table has in-frame clones only and misses some. The repertoire includes tens of thousands of clones, approximately 80% of them detected once, and approximately 1.3% sits in the top ten.

The chain combines TRBV2 with TRBJ2-5, with D possibly being TRBD1 (5 bases). The TCR originated in a human donor who received a COVID-19 vaccine. This specimen was CD4+ T cells from PBMCs cultured with HCoV-229E spike peptides, taken after COVID-19 vaccination. Here the CDR3 reads CASSGQNSQETQYF. DNA for the CDR3: TGTGCCAGCAGTGGACAGAACTCTCAAGAGACCCAGTACTTC.